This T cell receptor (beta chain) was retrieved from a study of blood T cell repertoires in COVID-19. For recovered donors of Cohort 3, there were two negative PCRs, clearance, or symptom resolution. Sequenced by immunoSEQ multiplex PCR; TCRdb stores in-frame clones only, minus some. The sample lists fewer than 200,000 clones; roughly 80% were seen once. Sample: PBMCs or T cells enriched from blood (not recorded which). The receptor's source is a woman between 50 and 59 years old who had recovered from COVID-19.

This chain's CDR3 is CASSLFRTGAYYGYTF. In nucleotides, the CDR3 is TGTGCCAGCAGTTTATTCAGGACAGGGGCCTACTATGGCTACACCTTC. V usage is TRBV28 and J usage is TRBJ1-2; 9 positions agree with TRBD1. The trim removed 1 base at V and 3 bases at J, leaving 6 bases unmatched. Germline lookup yields CDR1 MDHEN and CDR2 SYDVKM. This CDR3 is built from 16 residues.